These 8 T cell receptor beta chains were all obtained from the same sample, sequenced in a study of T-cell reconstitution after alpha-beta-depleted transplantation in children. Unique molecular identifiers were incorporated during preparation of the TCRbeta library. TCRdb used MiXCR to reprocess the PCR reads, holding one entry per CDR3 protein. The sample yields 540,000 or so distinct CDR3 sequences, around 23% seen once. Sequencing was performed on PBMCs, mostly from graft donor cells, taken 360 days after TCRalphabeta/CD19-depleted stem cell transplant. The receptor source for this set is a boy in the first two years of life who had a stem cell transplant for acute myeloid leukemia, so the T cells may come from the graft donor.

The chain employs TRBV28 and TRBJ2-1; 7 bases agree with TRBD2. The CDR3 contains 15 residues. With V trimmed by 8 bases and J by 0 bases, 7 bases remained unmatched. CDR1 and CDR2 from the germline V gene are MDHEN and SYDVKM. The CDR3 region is CASDKRGSSYNEQFF. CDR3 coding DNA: TGTGCCAGCGACAAGCGGGGTAGCTCCTACAATGAGCAGTTCTTC.

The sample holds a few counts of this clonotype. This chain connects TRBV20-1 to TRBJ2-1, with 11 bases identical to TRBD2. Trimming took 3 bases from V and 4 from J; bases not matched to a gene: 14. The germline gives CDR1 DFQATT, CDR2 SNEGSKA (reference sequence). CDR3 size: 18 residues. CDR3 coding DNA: TGCAGTGCTAGCTCGGGTAGCGGGGGGGTCCCCCTATACAATGAGCAGTTCTTC. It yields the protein CSASSGSGGVPLYNEQFF.

The CDR3 loop reads CASSLPLTSGGAADTQYF. The CDR3 region has the DNA TGTGCCAGCAGCTTGCCTCTGACTAGCGGGGGGGCTGCAGATACGCAGTATTTT. The V and J genes are TRBV5-5 and TRBJ2-3; TRBD2 matches 14 bases. The germline CDR1 and CDR2 sequences are SGHKS and YYEKEE (reference sequence). Germline trimming cut 1 base from V and 4 bases from J; bases unmatched to any gene: 8. This CDR3 has 18 residues.

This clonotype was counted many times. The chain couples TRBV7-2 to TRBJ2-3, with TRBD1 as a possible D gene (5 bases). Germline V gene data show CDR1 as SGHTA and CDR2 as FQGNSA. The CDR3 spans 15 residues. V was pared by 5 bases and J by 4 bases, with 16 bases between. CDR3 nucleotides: TGTGCCAGCAGCCCCGAGGCAGGGTTGGCAGATACGCAGTATTTT. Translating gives CASSPEAGLADTQYF.

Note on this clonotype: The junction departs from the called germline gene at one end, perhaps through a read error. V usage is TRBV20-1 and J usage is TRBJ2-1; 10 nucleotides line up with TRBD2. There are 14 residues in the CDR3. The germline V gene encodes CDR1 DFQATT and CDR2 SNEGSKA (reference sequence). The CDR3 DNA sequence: TGCTGTGCTATAATAGCGGGGGGTGTCAATGAGCAGTTCTTC. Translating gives CCAIIAGGVNEQFF.

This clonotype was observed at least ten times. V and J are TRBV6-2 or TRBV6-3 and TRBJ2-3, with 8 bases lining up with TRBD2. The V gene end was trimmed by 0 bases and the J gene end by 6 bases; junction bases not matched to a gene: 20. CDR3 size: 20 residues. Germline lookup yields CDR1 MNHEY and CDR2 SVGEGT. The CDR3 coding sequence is TGTGCCAGCAGTTACTCCTCCTCGCCCCTCGCGGGGGGTGCCCGCGATACGCAGTATTTT. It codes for CASSYSSSPLAGGARDTQYF.

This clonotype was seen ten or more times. CDR3 sequence: CASSSQGDEQFF. The CDR3 DNA is TGTGCCAGCAGTTCTCAGGGCGATGAGCAGTTCTTC. The chain combines TRBV12-3 or TRBV12-4 with TRBJ2-1; perhaps TRBD1 as D (5 bases). There are 12 residues in the CDR3. The germline V and J ends were trimmed by 4 bases and 8 bases, with 9 bases remaining between them.

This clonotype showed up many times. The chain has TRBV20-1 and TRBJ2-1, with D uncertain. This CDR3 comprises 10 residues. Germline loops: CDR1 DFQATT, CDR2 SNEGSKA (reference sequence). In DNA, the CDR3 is TGCAGACCTACCAGCAATGAGCAGTTCTTC. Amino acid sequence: CRPTSNEQFF.